The clone carrying this TCR beta chain was seen a single time. The data were taken from a study of blood T cell repertoires in COVID-19. Cohort allocation depended upon clinical history that participants reported. V dropped 1 base and J dropped 2 bases, with 14 bases sitting between them. Germline loops: CDR1 GTSNPN, CDR2 SVGIG (reference sequence). The CDR3 totals 15 residues. Original methodology: From reference gene primer amplification, estimates of nucleated cell counts were derived. Profiling relied on immunoSEQ multiplex PCR, and the TCRdb table lists in-frame clones only, not all of them. D and trimming come from the DNA, and the V and J calls and clone size come from that table. The sample has roughly 270,000 clones, around 85% seen once; the top ten hold roughly 2.7%.

The sequencing sample was made of PBMCs or T cells enriched from blood (not recorded which). This receptor was taken from a woman in her fifties or sixties who had recovered from COVID-19. The chain is built from TRBV30 and TRBJ2-5; TRBD2 might be the D (5 bases). The CDR3 sequence: CAWSDQERTQETQYF. CDR3 coding DNA: TGTGCCTGGAGTGACCAAGAGCGGACTCAAGAGACCCAGTACTTC.